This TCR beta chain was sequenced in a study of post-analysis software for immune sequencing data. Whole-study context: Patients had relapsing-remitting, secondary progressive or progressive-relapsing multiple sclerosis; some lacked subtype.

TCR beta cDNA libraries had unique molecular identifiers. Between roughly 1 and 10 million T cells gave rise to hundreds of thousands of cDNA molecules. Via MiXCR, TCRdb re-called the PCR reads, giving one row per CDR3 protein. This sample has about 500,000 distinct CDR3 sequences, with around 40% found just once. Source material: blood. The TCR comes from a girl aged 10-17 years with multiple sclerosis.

The CDR3 reads CASMRPSRRGTEAFF. The CDR3 coding sequence is TGTGCCAGCATGAGGCCCTCGCGCAGGGGCACTGAAGCTTTCTTT. The chain has TRBV27 and TRBJ1-1, with D perhaps matching TRBD1 (6 bases). Per germline, CDR1 MNHEY and CDR2 SMNVEV (reference sequence). The CDR3 sequence is 15 residues long. V lost 7 bases and J 4 bases, leaving 19 bases between the germline ends.